The 8 T cell receptor beta chains below were found in one sample sequenced in a study of tumor-infiltrating lymphocytes in primary liver carcinoma. Co-extracted RNA and DNA came from roughly 21-30 mg of unsorted bulk tissue. The authors made TCR beta cDNA from around 500 ng total RNA with a constant-region primer. The TCR beta library was amplified through three nested multiplex PCR rounds in a modified ARM-PCR procedure. Running 10 cycles apiece, the first two PCR rounds relied on TRBV1-TRBV30 forward primers together with a C-beta reverse primer. A single record per CDR3 protein comes from TCRdb applying MiXCR to the multiplex PCR reads. The data hold roughly 20,000 distinct CDR3 sequences, with almost 80% observed a single time. The sample consisted of liver tumor tissue from sampling region 4. Subset specified: tumor region T4, right-lateral pole. These TCRs come from a woman aged 30 to 39 with primary liver carcinoma and hepatitis B virus infection.

This clonotype was picked up many times. The chain has TRBV28 and TRBJ1-5; D remains unclear. There are 14 residues in the CDR3. Germline loops: CDR1 MDHEN, CDR2 SYDVKM. Trimming took 0 bases from V and 3 from J, leaving 6 bases between them. The CDR3 here is CASSLWAYNQPQHF. The CDR3, as DNA: TGTGCCAGCAGTTTATGGGCGTACAATCAGCCCCAGCATTTT.

About this clonotype itself: One junction end does not reproduce the germline sequence, and a read error may be involved. The rearrangement uses TRBV4-3 and TRBJ2-7; D remains unclear. CDR1 is LGHNA, CDR2 YSLEER, per germline. This CDR3 contains 14 residues. CDR3 in amino acids: CASSHTAPSNKQYF. The DNA for the CDR3 is TGCGCCAGCAGCCACACTGCCCCTTCCAACAAGCAATACTTC.

Turning to this clonotype: This likely comes from a read error, as the CDR3 has no conserved phenylalanine or tryptophan at its end. The chain employs TRBV6-1 and TRBJ2-1, with TRBD2 as a possible D gene (6 bases). This CDR3 contains 15 residues. CDR1 is MNHNS and CDR2 is SASEGT in the germline V gene. As DNA, the CDR3 is TGTGCCAACAGTGATCAGGCGCGGGAAATCGATGAGCAGTTCCAC. Translation gives CANSDQAREIDEQFH.

Comment on this clonotype: An end of the junction differs from the germline gene, which may be a read error. The chain combines TRBV28 with TRBJ2-3; D remains unclear. CDR1 MDHEN and CDR2 SYDVKM come from the germline V gene. CDR3 length: 13 amino acids. DNA of the CDR3: TGTGCCAGCAATTTCAACAGCGCTAATACGCGGTATTTT. This codes for CASNFNSANTRYF.

Notes on this clonotype: It is likely a read error, because the conserved phenylalanine at the end of the CDR3 is missing. The V gene is TRBV11-2, the J gene TRBJ2-3; D is unclear. CDR1 and CDR2 (germline): SGHAT, FQNNGV. The CDR3 consists of 14 residues. The CDR3 bases are TGTGCCAGCAGCCCACAAACTCGCACGGATACGCAGTATCTT. Residues: CASSPQTRTDTQYL.

To note about this clonotype: One end of the junction fails to match germline, which may point to a read error. The rearrangement links TRBV28 to TRBJ1-2, with D hard to call. The CDR3 has 13 amino acids. The germline V gene has CDR1 MDHEN and CDR2 SYDVKM. CDR3 sequence reads: CTSSQPPNYGYTF. In nucleotides, the CDR3 is TGTACCAGCAGTCAGCCTCCGAACTATGGGTACACCTTC.

This clonotype was found many times. V and J are TRBV4-3 and TRBJ1-2; D is unresolved. Deletions cut 1 base from V and 0 bases from J, with 9 bases between. The CDR3 spans 15 residues. Germline V gives CDR1 LGHNA, CDR2 YSLEER. The CDR3 sequence: CASSQAGPSNYGYTF. The CDR3 nucleotides read TGCGCCAGCAGCCAAGCCGGGCCGTCTAACTATGGCTACACCTTC.

Concerning this clonotype: A junction end diverges from the germline sequence, so it may reflect a read error. V and J are TRBV5-6 and TRBJ2-2, with a possible D match to TRBD2 (5 bases). Per the germline V gene, CDR1 is SGHDT and CDR2 is YYEEEE. This CDR3 contains 15 residues. The CDR3 region has the DNA TGTACCAGCAGCTTGGCATCCAGAGTCACCGGGGAGCCGCTTTTT. Its translation is CTSSLASRVTGEPLF.